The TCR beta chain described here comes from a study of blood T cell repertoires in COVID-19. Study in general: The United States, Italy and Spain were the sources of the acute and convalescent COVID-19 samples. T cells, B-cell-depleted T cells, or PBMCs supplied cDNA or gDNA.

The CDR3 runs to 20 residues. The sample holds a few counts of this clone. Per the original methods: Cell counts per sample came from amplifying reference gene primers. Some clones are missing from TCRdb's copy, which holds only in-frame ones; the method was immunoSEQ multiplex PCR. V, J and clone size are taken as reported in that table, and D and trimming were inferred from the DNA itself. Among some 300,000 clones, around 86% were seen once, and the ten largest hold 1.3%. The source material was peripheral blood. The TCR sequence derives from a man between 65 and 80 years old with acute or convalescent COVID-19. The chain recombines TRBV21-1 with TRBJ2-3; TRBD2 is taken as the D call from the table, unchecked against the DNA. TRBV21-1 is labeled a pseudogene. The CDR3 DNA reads TGTGCCAGCAGCGCTCACAGGGGTGGACTAGCGGGACCAAGCACAGATACGCAGTATTTT. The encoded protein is CASSAHRGGLAGPSTDTQYF.